A single sample gave rise to the 16 T cell receptor beta chains below, sequenced in a study of graft-versus-host responses after intestinal transplantation. TCRdb's copy holds only in-frame clones and misses some; the assay was immunoSEQ multiplex PCR. The table lists around 21,000 clones, 55% to 70% of them singletons. The specimen comprised alloreactive CD4+ T cells from a mixed lymphocyte reaction culture, sampled before intestinal transplant. The subset here: CFSE-low proliferating T cells sorted from approximately 6-day pre-transplant mixed lymphocyte reaction (GvH or HvG direction). All receptors derive from a human patient who received an intestinal transplant.

This rearrangement joins TRBV10-3 to TRBJ1-1; D is ambiguous. V lost 4 bases to trimming and J lost 1 base, with 7 bases between them. Germline V lookup: CDR1 ENHRY, CDR2 SYGVKD. This CDR3 comprises 13 residues. In DNA form, the CDR3 reads TGTGCCATCAGTGGTCAAGCGAACACTGAAGCTTTCTTT. Its translation is CAISGQANTEAFF.

The chain uses TRBV14 and TRBJ1-3; no clear D gene. CDR1 is SGHDN, CDR2 FVKESK, per germline. This CDR3 spans 16 amino acids. The V and J ends lost 4 bases and 0 bases respectively, with 13 bases between them. Here the CDR3 DNA reads TGTGCCAGCAGCCGACTTTCGGGGTACTCTGGAAACACCATATATTTT. Translated, it gives CASSRLSGYSGNTIYF.

The J gene is TRBJ2-2, the V gene TRBV7-3, with a weak D call TRBD2 (5 bases). Germline CDR1 is SGHTA and CDR2 is FQGTGA. The CDR3 sequence is 15 residues long. Trimming cost V 5 bases and J 7 bases, with 17 bases left between them. CDR3 coding DNA: TGTGCCAGCAGCCTTCTGGGAGAATTGGGCGGGGAGCTGTTTTTT. Its translation is CASSLLGELGGELFF.

This clone was found a few times. The rearrangement links TRBV28 to TRBJ1-5; 7 bases match TRBD1. Unmatched junction bases numbered 6, after V lost 7 bases and J lost 3 bases. This CDR3 region has 14 residues. Germline-derived CDR1 and CDR2 are MDHEN and SYDVKM. Here the CDR3 reads CASKGGQVNQPQHF. The DNA of the CDR3 is TGTGCCAGCAAAGGAGGACAGGTCAATCAGCCCCAGCATTTT.

This clone has a single count. The J gene is TRBJ2-1, the V gene TRBV5-4, with 12 bases aligning to TRBD2. There are 16 residues in the CDR3. Germline V gene data show CDR1 as SGHNT and CDR2 as YYREEE (reference sequence). V shed 3 bases and J 6 bases; nucleotides not matched to a gene: 7. The CDR3 sequence is CASSSQKLAGGNEQFF. CDR3 nucleotide sequence: TGTGCCAGCAGCTCCCAAAAACTAGCGGGAGGCAATGAGCAGTTCTTC.

The J gene is TRBJ2-5, the V gene TRBV5-1, with 8 bases aligning to TRBD2. The CDR3 runs to 15 residues. Germline assignment: CDR1 SGHRS and CDR2 YFSETQ. With V trimmed by 2 bases and J by 4 bases, 7 bases remained unmatched. The CDR3 coding sequence is TGCGCCAGCAGCTTTAGAAGCGGGAGTCTAGAGACCCAGTACTTC. Its translation: CASSFRSGSLETQYF.

This chain joins TRBV27 and TRBJ2-7; TRBD2 agrees at 12 bases. The CDR3 loop spans 14 amino acids. With V trimmed by 1 base and J by 11 bases, 6 bases remained unmatched. Germline CDR1 is MNHEY and CDR2 is SMNVEV (reference sequence). The CDR3, as DNA: TGTGCCAGCAGTTTATTACCTAGCGGGAGGGCCAAGTACTTC. Translation gives CASSLLPSGRAKYF.

The V call is TRBV5-8, the J call TRBJ2-5; 12 bases agree with TRBD1. This CDR3 spans 17 amino acids. With V trimmed by 0 bases and J by 4 bases, 7 bases remained unmatched. Per germline, CDR1 SGHTS and CDR2 YDEGEE. The CDR3 DNA sequence: TGTGCCAGCAGCTTGGTATACGGGACAGGGGGCGCAGAGACCCAGTACTTC. This translates into CASSLVYGTGGAETQYF.

V gene TRBV7-2 combines with J gene TRBJ1-5, with D perhaps matching TRBD1 (5 bases). Trimming shortened V by 4 bases and J by 7 bases, and 11 bases separated the two germline ends. Germline V lookup: CDR1 SGHTA, CDR2 FQGNSA. The CDR3 runs to 13 residues. CDR3 sequence reads: CASSSQGGQPQHF. DNA of the CDR3: TGTGCCAGCAGCTCTCAGGGCGGACAGCCCCAGCATTTT.

The chain combines TRBV2 with TRBJ2-3; no firm D call. The CDR3 length is 12 residues. V lost 7 bases and J 2 bases, leaving 7 bases between the germline ends. From germline, CDR1 is SNHLY and CDR2 FYNNEI. CDR3 DNA: TGTGCCAGCAAGCCTATCACAGATACGCAGTATTTT. It is translated as CASKPITDTQYF.

The chain is built from TRBV7-7 and TRBJ2-1; TRBD2 agrees at 7 bases. V lost 5 bases to trimming and J lost 4 bases; unmatched junction nucleotides: 11. CDR1 is SSHAT, CDR2 FNYEAQ, per germline (reference sequence). The CDR3 runs 16 residues. The CDR3 here is CASSPGTAGGYNEQFF. CDR3 coding DNA: TGTGCCAGCAGCCCCGGGACGGCCGGGGGGTACAATGAGCAGTTCTTC.

The chain links TRBV20-1 to TRBJ2-5, with D uncertain. The J call may be in error: the DNA end matches TRBJ2-7 better. Per the germline V gene, CDR1 is DFQATT and CDR2 is SNEGSKA (reference sequence). CDR3 length: 11 amino acids. CDR3 sequence (DNA): TGCAGTGCTAGAGACCCCTACGAGCAGTACTTC. This sequence encodes CSARDPYEQYF.

This clone was found a few times. The chain combines TRBV29-1 with TRBJ2-3; 8 bases fit TRBD2. There are 15 residues in the CDR3. Trimming at V came to 5 bases and at J to 3 bases, leaving 10 bases not matched to a gene. In germline, CDR1 is SQVTM, CDR2 ANQGSEA. CDR3 DNA: TGCAGCGTTATCGGTCGGGAGGGCGCGACAGATACGCAGTATTTT. It encodes CSVIGREGATDTQYF.

This chain connects TRBV19 to TRBJ1-1; D call uncertain. The V end lost 4 bases, the J end lost 5 bases, and 14 bases lay between the germline ends. The CDR3 runs to 14 residues. From germline, CDR1 is LNHDA and CDR2 SQIVND (reference sequence). CDR3 coding DNA: TGTGCCAGTAGTAATGCGGGCCTGGGGACTGAAGCTTTCTTT. It is translated as CASSNAGLGTEAFF.

The chain combines TRBV7-2 with TRBJ1-2; TRBD1 matches at 11 bases. Germline V gene data show CDR1 as SGHTA and CDR2 as FQGNSA. The V and J ends lost 4 bases and 1 base, in that order; junction bases with no gene match: 8. The CDR3 loop spans 17 amino acids. Written as DNA, the CDR3 is TGTGCCAGCAGCTCTCGGACAGGGGGCTTGATTAACTATGGCTACACCTTC. Translated: CASSSRTGGLINYGYTF.

This chain connects TRBV18 to TRBJ1-2, with no clear D. Germline V gene data show CDR1 as KGHSH and CDR2 as LQKENI. Trimming removed 6 bases from V and 0 bases from J, with 20 bases in between. CDR3 length equals 17 residues. CDR3 residues: CASSQRAGPVANYGYTF. The CDR3 region has the DNA TGTGCCAGCTCTCAGCGGGCCGGACCCGTCGCTAACTATGGCTACACCTTC.